The clone carrying this T cell receptor beta chain was seen a few times. The antigen is not known. The data were taken from a study of CD8 T cells in ankylosing spondylitis. The V and J ends lost 1 base and 4 bases, in that order; junction bases with no gene match: 1. This CDR3 has 15 amino acids. Germline lookup yields CDR1 SNHLY and CDR2 FYNNEI. Study results and limitations: Reportedly, disease-linked clones are significantly enriched in ankylosing spondylitis patients' matched synovial fluid.

Using its own MiXCR run on the 5' RACE reads, TCRdb lists one record per CDR3 protein. Found here are roughly 200,000 distinct CDR3 sequences, 13% of them singletons; the top ten hold 16%. The receptor was isolated from a male donor with ankylosing spondylitis or in good health (not recorded which). The sequenced material came from blood, either unsorted or a sorted T cell fraction (not recorded which). V is TRBV2 and J is TRBJ2-1, with 10 bases aligning to TRBD1. The CDR3 nucleotides read TGTGCCAGCAGTGAAGGACAGGGGGCTTACAATGAGCAGTTCTTC. Its translation is CASSEGQGAYNEQFF.